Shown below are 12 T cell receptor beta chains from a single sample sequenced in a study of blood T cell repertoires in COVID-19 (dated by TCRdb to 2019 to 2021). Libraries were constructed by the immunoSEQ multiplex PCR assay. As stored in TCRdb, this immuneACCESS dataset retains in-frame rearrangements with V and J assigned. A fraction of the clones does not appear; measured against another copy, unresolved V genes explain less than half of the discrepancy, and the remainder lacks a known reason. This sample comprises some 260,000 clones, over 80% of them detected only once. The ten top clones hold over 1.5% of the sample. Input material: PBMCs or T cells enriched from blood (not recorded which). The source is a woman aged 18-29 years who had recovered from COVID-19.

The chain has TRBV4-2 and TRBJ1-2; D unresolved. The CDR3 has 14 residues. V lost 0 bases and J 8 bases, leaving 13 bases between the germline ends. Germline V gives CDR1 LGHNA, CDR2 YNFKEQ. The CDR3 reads CASSQERALGGYTF. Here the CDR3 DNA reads TGTGCCAGCAGCCAAGAGAGGGCTTTGGGAGGCTACACCTTC.

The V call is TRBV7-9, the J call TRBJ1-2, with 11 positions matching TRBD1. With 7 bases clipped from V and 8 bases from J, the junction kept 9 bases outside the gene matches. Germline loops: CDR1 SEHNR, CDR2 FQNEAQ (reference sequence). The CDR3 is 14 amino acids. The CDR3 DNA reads TGTGCCAGCACCAAATCGGACAGGGGGCCCGGCTACACCTTC. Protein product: CASTKSDRGPGYTF.

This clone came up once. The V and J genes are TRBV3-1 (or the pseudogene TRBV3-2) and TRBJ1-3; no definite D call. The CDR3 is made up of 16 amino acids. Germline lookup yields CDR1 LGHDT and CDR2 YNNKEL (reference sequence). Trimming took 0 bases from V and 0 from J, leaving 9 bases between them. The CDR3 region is CASSQDWPGSGNTIYF. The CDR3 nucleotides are TGTGCCAGCAGCCAAGATTGGCCGGGCTCTGGAAACACCATATATTTT.

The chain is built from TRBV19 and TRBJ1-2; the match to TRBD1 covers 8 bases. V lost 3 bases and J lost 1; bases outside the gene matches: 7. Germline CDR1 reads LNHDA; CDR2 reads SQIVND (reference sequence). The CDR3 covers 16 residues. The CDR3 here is CASSIRQGPLNYGYTF. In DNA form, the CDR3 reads TGTGCCAGTAGTATTCGACAGGGGCCCCTTAACTATGGCTACACCTTC.

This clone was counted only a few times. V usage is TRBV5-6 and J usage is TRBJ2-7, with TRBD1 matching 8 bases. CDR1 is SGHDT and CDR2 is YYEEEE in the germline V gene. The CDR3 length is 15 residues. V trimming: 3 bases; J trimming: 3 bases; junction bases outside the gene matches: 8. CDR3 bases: TGTGCCAGCAGCTGGAACGGACAGGGCGTCTACGAGCAGTACTTC. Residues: CASSWNGQGVYEQYF.

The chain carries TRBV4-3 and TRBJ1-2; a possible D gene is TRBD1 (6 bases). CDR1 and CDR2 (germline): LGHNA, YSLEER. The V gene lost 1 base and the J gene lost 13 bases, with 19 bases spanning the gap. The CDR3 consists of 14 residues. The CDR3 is CASSQVMVQGMATF. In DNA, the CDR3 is TGCGCCAGCAGCCAAGTAATGGTCCAGGGGATGGCCACCTTC.

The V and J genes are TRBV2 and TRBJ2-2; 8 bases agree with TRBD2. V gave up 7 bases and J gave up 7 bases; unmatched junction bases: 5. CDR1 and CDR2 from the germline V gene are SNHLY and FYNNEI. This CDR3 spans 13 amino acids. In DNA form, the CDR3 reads TGTGCCAGCACGGGAGGGCCTAACGGGGAGCTGTTTTTT. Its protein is CASTGGPNGELFF.

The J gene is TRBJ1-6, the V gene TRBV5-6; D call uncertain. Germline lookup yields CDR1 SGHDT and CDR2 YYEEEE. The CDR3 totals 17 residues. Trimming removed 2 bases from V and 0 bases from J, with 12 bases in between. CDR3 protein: CASSFGGGSSYNSPLHF. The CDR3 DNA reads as TGTGCCAGCAGCTTTGGAGGAGGCAGCTCCTATAATTCACCCCTCCACTTT.

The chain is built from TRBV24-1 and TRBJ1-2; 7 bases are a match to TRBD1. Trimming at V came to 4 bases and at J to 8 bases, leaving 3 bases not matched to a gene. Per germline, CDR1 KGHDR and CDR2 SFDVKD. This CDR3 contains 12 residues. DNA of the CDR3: TGTGCCACCAGTGACACGGGACAGGGCTACACCTTC. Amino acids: CATSDTGQGYTF.

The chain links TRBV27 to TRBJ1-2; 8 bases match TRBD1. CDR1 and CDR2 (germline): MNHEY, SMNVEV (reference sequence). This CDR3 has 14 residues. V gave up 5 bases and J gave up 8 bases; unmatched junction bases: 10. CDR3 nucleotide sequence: TGTGCCAGCAGTGTAACCGGGACAGGCATAGGCTACACCTTC. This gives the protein CASSVTGTGIGYTF.

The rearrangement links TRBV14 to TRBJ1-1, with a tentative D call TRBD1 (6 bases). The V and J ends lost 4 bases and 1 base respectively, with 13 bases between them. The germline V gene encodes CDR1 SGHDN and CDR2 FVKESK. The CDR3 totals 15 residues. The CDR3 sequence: CASSPSGHRNTEAFF. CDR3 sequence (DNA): TGTGCCAGCAGCCCATCGGGACACAGGAACACTGAAGCTTTCTTT.

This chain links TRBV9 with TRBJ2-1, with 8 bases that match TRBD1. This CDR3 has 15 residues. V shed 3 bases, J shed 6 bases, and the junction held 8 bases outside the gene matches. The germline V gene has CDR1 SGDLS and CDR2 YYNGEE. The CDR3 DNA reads TGTGCCAGCAGCGACAGGGGGTTAAGTCTCAATGAGCAGTTCTTC. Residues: CASSDRGLSLNEQFF.